A selection of T cell receptor beta chains follows, all from one sample in a study of CD8 T cells in Susac syndrome. TCRdb used MiXCR to reprocess the immunoSEQ multiplex PCR reads, holding one entry per CDR3 protein. This sample carries 100,000 or so distinct CDR3 sequences, 85% to 95% of them seen once, and the ten largest clones take about 0.15%. The specimen sequenced was CD4+ T cells from PBMCs. These receptors were taken from a human donor in good health. The CDR3 runs from the conserved cysteine through the conserved F or W. D genes are given only for firm matches. Clone size is shown for a subset of rows, as once, few, many or a class of expanded clone.

size | D | J | V | DNA | CDR3
NA | NA | TRBJ2-1 | TRBV5-4 | TGTGCCAGCAGCACCGGGGGACTCCACACCTACAATGAGCAGTTCTTC | CASSTGGLHTYNEQFF
NA | NA | TRBJ2-2 | TRBV5-1 | TGCGCCAGCAGCTTGGTCGTAGGGCGGAACACCGGGGAGCTGTTTTTT | CASSLVVGRNTGELFF
NA | NA | TRBJ2-7 | TRBV6-2/TRBV6-3 | TGTGCCAGCAGTTCACCCGGTATAATGACCTACGAGCAGTACTTC | CASSSPGIMTYEQYF
NA | NA | TRBJ1-2 | TRBV23-1 | TGCGCCAGCAGTCAACACAAGGAGGCTTTTGGCTATGGCTACACCTTC | CASSQHKEAFGYGYTF
NA | NA | TRBJ2-1 | TRBV5-1 | TGCGCCAGCAGCTTAGGGACGGACAATGAGCAGTTCTTC | CASSLGTDNEQFF
NA | NA | TRBJ1-1 | TRBV29-1 | TGCAGCGCCCTCAGAGGGCACACTGAAGCTTTCTTT | CSALRGHTEAFF
few | NA | TRBJ1-1 | TRBV6-2/TRBV6-3 | TGTGCCAGCAGGCGGACAGCGTTCACTGAAGCTTTCTTT | CASRRTAFTEAFF
once | TRBD1 | TRBJ1-2 | TRBV11-3 | TGTGCCAGCGTTTCTTCCTCCGGGACAGGGGTGTATGGCTACACCTTC | CASVSSSGTGVYGYTF
NA | NA | TRBJ1-5 | TRBV15 | TGTGCCACCAGCTCCGGGCCCCTGAGGAATCAGCCCCAGCATTTT | CATSSGPLRNQPQHF
once | TRBD2 | TRBJ2-4 | TRBV19 | TGTGCCAGTACCCCGGGCGGGGGTCTGGCCAAAAACATTCAGTACTTC | CASTPGGGLAKNIQYF
NA | NA | TRBJ1-1 | TRBV29-1 | TGCAGCGTTGAGCGAGGGGGGAACACTGAAGCTTTCTTT | CSVERGGNTEAFF
NA | NA | TRBJ1-5 | TRBV29-1 | TGCAGCGTTGTGGAGGGAACCTTAAATCAGCCCCAGCATTTT | CSVVEGTLNQPQHF
NA | NA | TRBJ1-3 | TRBV5-1 | TGCGCCAGCAGCTTGGATTCTGGGGTCTCTGGAAACACCATATATTTT | CASSLDSGVSGNTIYF
NA | NA | TRBJ1-1 | TRBV5-1 | TGCGCCAGCAGCTTCCCAGATTTAGCCACTGAAGCTTTCTTT | CASSFPDLATEAFF
NA | NA | TRBJ2-2 | TRBV19 | TGTGCCAGTAGCGACATCCCCTTCACCGGGGAGCTGTTTTTT | CASSDIPFTGELFF
NA | NA | TRBJ1-2 | TRBV29-1 | TGCAGCGTTGTCGAGTATGGCTACACCTTC | CSVVEYGYTF
NA | TRBD2 | TRBJ2-1 | TRBV7-9 | TGTGCCAGCAGCGGAGAGGTCTCTAGCGGAACTAACAATGAGCAGTTCTTC | CASSGEVSSGTNNEQFF
NA | NA | TRBJ2-7 | TRBV7-2 | TGTGCCAGCAGCTTAGGCAGGGTTTACGAGCAGTACTTC | CASSLGRVYEQYF
once | NA | TRBJ1-2 | TRBV2 | TGTGCCAGCAGTGTGGTCCAGGGCACAAACTATGGCTACACCTTC | CASSVVQGTNYGYTF
NA | NA | TRBJ1-5 | TRBV6-2/TRBV6-3 | TGTGCCAGCGGCACCAGCAAATATCAGCCCCAGCATTTT | CASGTSKYQPQHF
NA | NA | TRBJ2-3 | TRBV7-9 | TGTGCCAGCAGCCCCAAAGGGTTTGGCACAGATACGCAGTATTTT | CASSPKGFGTDTQYF
NA | NA | TRBJ1-2 | TRBV14 | TGTGCCAGCAGCCAAGTTCATAACAGCTATGGCTACACCTTC | CASSQVHNSYGYTF
NA | TRBD2 | TRBJ2-1 | TRBV24-1 | TGTGCCACCAGTGATCCTGGACTAGGGCAGTTCTTC | CATSDPGLGQFF
NA | NA | TRBJ1-1 | TRBV20-1 | TGCAGTGCTAGCGCCGGGCAGACTGAAGCTTTCTTT | CSASAGQTEAFF
NA | TRBD1 | TRBJ1-5 | TRBV20-1 | TGCAGTGCTAGAGATAAGGGGGCACTTAGCAATCAGCCCCAGCATTTT | CSARDKGALSNQPQHF
NA | NA | TRBJ1-3 | TRBV6-2/TRBV6-3 | TGTGCCAGCCTGACGAGGTACTCTGGAAACACCATATATTTT | CASLTRYSGNTIYF
NA | NA | TRBJ2-7 | TRBV18 | TGTGCCAGCTCACCACCCAGCTCCTACGAGCAGTACTTC | CASSPPSSYEQYF
NA | NA | TRBJ1-3 | TRBV3-1 | TGTGCCAGCAGCCAAGTAGGATTCTCTGGAAACACCATATATTTT | CASSQVGFSGNTIYF
few | TRBD1 | TRBJ2-7 | TRBV29-1 | TGCAGCGTGGGACAGGAGTTCTACGAGCAGTACTTC | CSVGQEFYEQYF
NA | NA | TRBJ2-1 | TRBV20-1 | TGCAGCTCACTAGGCTCCTACAATGAGCAGTTCTTC | CSSLGSYNEQFF
NA | NA | TRBJ2-2 | TRBV29-1 | TGCAGCGCCCTAGTCTTCATCGAGGGGTTGACCACCGGGGAGCTGTTTTTT | CSALVFIEGLTTGELFF
NA | TRBD1 | TRBJ2-2 | TRBV11-2 | TGTGCCAGCAGCTTAGACGGACAGGGGGTCGCCGGGGAGCTGTTTTTT | CASSLDGQGVAGELFF
NA | TRBD2 | TRBJ2-3 | TRBV6-2/TRBV6-3 | TGTGCCAGCAGTTATTCGGCGGGAGGCACAGATACGCAGTATTTT | CASSYSAGGTDTQYF
NA | TRBD1 | TRBJ2-7 | TRBV12-3/TRBV12-4 | TGTGCCAGCAGTTTGTCCACAGGGACAGGCGAGCAGTACTTC | CASSLSTGTGEQYF
NA | NA | TRBJ2-4 | TRBV29-1 | TGCAGCGTTGGATGCATCCCTGGGGTCAAAAACATTCAGTACTTC | CSVGCIPGVKNIQYF
NA | NA | TRBJ2-7 | TRBV5-4 | TGTGCCAGCAGCTTGGCTGGGTCTGGGGACGAGCAGTACTTC | CASSLAGSGDEQYF
NA | TRBD1 | TRBJ2-2 | TRBV7-6 | TGTGCCAGCAGCTCAGGGGGTCCCGGGGAGCTGTTTTTT | CASSSGGPGELFF
NA | TRBD2 | TRBJ2-1 | TRBV5-1 | TGCGCCAGCAGCTTGGGTAGCGGGAGGGGCAATGAGCAGTTCTTC | CASSLGSGRGNEQFF
NA | TRBD1 | TRBJ1-2 | TRBV7-3 | TGTGCCAGCAGTCCTGGGACAGGGAATGGCTACACCTTC | CASSPGTGNGYTF
NA | NA | TRBJ2-7 | TRBV20-1 | TGCAGTGCGTCTGTACAGAGCTACGAGCAGTACTTC | CSASVQSYEQYF
NA | TRBD2 | TRBJ2-7 | TRBV6-6 | TGTGCCAGCAGTCGACTAGCGGGACAAGACGAGCAGTACTTC | CASSRLAGQDEQYF
NA | NA | TRBJ2-3 | TRBV12-3/TRBV12-4 | TGTGCCAGCAGTTTGAGTTCGATTCGGGCAATAAGCACAGATACGCAGTATTTT | CASSLSSIRAISTDTQYF
NA | NA | TRBJ2-7 | TRBV20-1 | TGCAGTGCTAGGACGTGGAGCGACGAGCAGTACTTC | CSARTWSDEQYF
NA | TRBD1 | TRBJ1-5 | TRBV6-2/TRBV6-3 | TGTGCCACCCAGCCCTCCGGGACAGGGACTAGCAATCAGCCCCAGCATTTT | CATQPSGTGTSNQPQHF
NA | NA | TRBJ1-4 | TRBV7-2 | TGTGCCAGCAGCTCGACAGAAAAACTGTTTTTT | CASSSTEKLFF
NA | NA | TRBJ1-5 | TRBV6-2/TRBV6-3 | TGTGCCAGCAGTTATAACTACAATCAGCCCCAGCATTTT | CASSYNYNQPQHF
once | NA | TRBJ2-6 | TRBV6-2/TRBV6-3 | TGTGCCAGCCAGTATTCTGGGGCCAACGTCCTGACTTTC | CASQYSGANVLTF
NA | NA | TRBJ1-1 | TRBV20-1 | TGCAGTGCTAGAGCAGGTGAAGGGAACACTGAAGCTTTCTTT | CSARAGEGNTEAFF
NA | NA | TRBJ2-7 | TRBV5-4 | TGTGCCAGCAGCTTGCCACGAGGCGAGCAGTACTTC | CASSLPRGEQYF
NA | TRBD2 | TRBJ2-3 | TRBV5-1 | TGCGCCAGCAGCTTGGGGCGAGCGGGAGGGCCAAGCGATACGCAGTATTTT | CASSLGRAGGPSDTQYF
once | NA | TRBJ1-3 | TRBV4-2 | TGTGCCAGCAGAGGACCGCGCTCTGGAAACACCATATATTTT | CASRGPRSGNTIYF
NA | NA | TRBJ1-5 | TRBV25-1 | TGTGCCAGCAGTGACTCCGGGCAGCCCCAGCATTTT | CASSDSGQPQHF